What follows are 31 T cell receptor beta chains derived from one specimen sequenced in a study of sequential checkpoint blockade in melanoma. Treatment meaning: randomized to nivolumab then ipilimumab (arm A) or the reverse (arm B). The table came from immunoSEQ multiplex PCR; TCRdb's copy has only in-frame clones and leaves some out. The repertoire holds about 12,000 clones, with roughly 80% as singletons. This specimen consisted of CD8+ T cells sorted from blood (inferred from file names), obtained from a patient given nivolumab and ipilimumab in sequence. These receptor sequences come from a human donor with melanoma.

V gene TRBV21-1 combines with J gene TRBJ1-2; the table's TRBD1 call for D was not verified on the DNA. TRBV21-1 is designated a pseudogene. This CDR3 spans 17 amino acids. CDR3 protein: CASSKRLRIQGAVGYTF. The CDR3 DNA reads as TGTGCCAGCAGCAAACGCCTAAGGATACAGGGGGCGGTTGGCTACACCTTC.

The chain carries TRBV27 and TRBJ2-7; TRBD1 aligns across 8 bases. Germline V gene lookup returns CDR1 MNHEY and CDR2 SMNVEV (reference sequence). This CDR3 has 14 residues. The junction had 6 bases not matched to a gene; V was cut back by 2 bases and J by 6 bases. CDR3 DNA: TGTGCCAGCAGTTTAACAGGACAGGGCTCCGAGCAGTACTTC. Amino acid sequence: CASSLTGQGSEQYF.

In this sample, this clone is medium-sized (0.01 to 0.1%). This sequence joins TRBV5-1 and TRBJ2-6; 7 bases match TRBD1. The length of the CDR3 is 15 residues. V was pared by 4 bases and J by 10 bases, with 11 bases of the junction left unmatched. Germline V gene lookup returns CDR1 SGHRS and CDR2 YFSETQ. DNA for the CDR3: TGCGCCAGCAGCCGATGGGGGACAGAGGAGAACGTCCTGACTTTC. This translates into CASSRWGTEENVLTF.

The rearrangement links TRBV27 to TRBJ1-4, with D unresolved. Trimming left V 7 bases short and J 5 bases short, with 17 bases between. This CDR3 region has 15 residues. Per germline, CDR1 MNHEY and CDR2 SMNVEV (reference sequence). In DNA form, the CDR3 reads TGTGCCAGCACTCCACGGGGAGATCGGAATGAAAAACTGTTTTTT. This encodes CASTPRGDRNEKLFF.

The V gene is TRBV27, the J gene TRBJ1-1, with a weak D call TRBD1 (5 bases). This CDR3 comprises 15 residues. Deletions cut 2 bases from V and 1 base from J, with 11 bases between. Germline V gene data show CDR1 as MNHEY and CDR2 as SMNVEV (reference sequence). CDR3 loop: CASSLIYQGNTEAFF. CDR3 DNA: TGTGCCAGCAGTTTAATCTATCAGGGGAACACTGAAGCTTTCTTT.

The genes are TRBV7-8 and TRBJ2-7, with a possible D match to TRBD1 (6 bases). With 2 bases removed from V and 5 bases from J, the gap between germline ends came to 16 bases. The CDR3 runs 15 residues. The germline V gene encodes CDR1 SGHVS and CDR2 FQNEAQ. The CDR3 coding sequence is TGTGCCAGCAGCTTAAGGAACAGGGTATCAGACGAGCAGTACTTC. Encoded protein: CASSLRNRVSDEQYF.

The V gene is TRBV27, the J gene TRBJ2-1; 8 positions agree with TRBD2. V dropped 7 bases and J dropped 8; count of bases not matched to a gene: 10. The germline V gene has CDR1 MNHEY and CDR2 SMNVEV (reference sequence). The CDR3 has 14 residues. The CDR3 sequence: CASNPGTSTHEQFF. The CDR3 coding sequence is TGTGCCAGCAACCCCGGGACTAGTACACATGAGCAGTTCTTC.

This clone was seen just once. In DNA form, the CDR3 reads TGTGCCAGCAGCGCCATTACAGGGGAGCTGTTTTTT. Its translation is CASSAITGELFF. The chain couples TRBV9 to TRBJ2-2; D remains ambiguous. From germline, CDR1 is SGDLS and CDR2 YYNGEE. CDR3 length: 12 amino acids. V shed 3 bases and J shed 8 bases, with 8 bases lying between them.

The rearrangement joins TRBV27 to TRBJ2-1, with TRBD2 identical over 12 bases. J lost 3 bases, V lost 0 bases, and 0 bases had no gene match. The CDR3 runs to 16 residues. Looked up from germline, CDR1 is MNHEY and CDR2 is SMNVEV (reference sequence). The DNA of the CDR3 is TGTGCCAGCAGTTTATCGACTAGCGGGGGCTACAATGAGCAGTTCTTC. Residues: CASSLSTSGGYNEQFF.

The chain is built from TRBV9 and TRBJ2-2, with 10 bases matching TRBD1. Per germline, CDR1 SGDLS and CDR2 YYNGEE. Trimming at V came to 4 bases and at J to 6 bases, leaving 3 bases not matched to a gene. The CDR3 length is 14 residues. CDR3 residues: CASSRTGGPGELFF. The CDR3 region has the DNA TGTGCCAGCAGCCGGACAGGGGGTCCCGGGGAGCTGTTTTTT.

V usage is TRBV27 and J usage is TRBJ2-5; TRBD2 agrees at 9 bases. CDR1 and CDR2 from the germline V gene are MNHEY and SMNVEV (reference sequence). J gave up 5 bases and V 5 bases, and 6 bases lay outside the gene matches. The CDR3 has 14 amino acids. CDR3 in DNA: TGTGCCAGCAGTAAGCTAGCGGGGCGGGAGACCCAGTACTTC. It codes for CASSKLAGRETQYF.

The chain has TRBV7-9 and TRBJ2-2; TRBD1 aligns across 8 bases. The germline V gene has CDR1 SEHNR and CDR2 FQNEAQ (reference sequence). The trim removed 2 bases at V and 6 bases at J, leaving 5 bases unmatched. CDR3 size: 15 residues. The CDR3 loop is CASSLPIQGAGELFF. The CDR3, as DNA: TGTGCCAGCAGCTTACCAATACAGGGGGCCGGGGAGCTGTTTTTT. The full variable domain, rest sourced from reference TRBV7-9 and TRBJ2-2, is DTGVSQNPRHKITKRGQNVTFRCDPISEHNRLYWYRQTLGQGPEFLTYFQNEAQLEKSRLLSDRFSAERPKGSFSTLEIQRTEQGDSAMYLCASSLPIQGAGELFFGEGSRLTVL.

The V call is TRBV28, the J call TRBJ2-7, with 12 bases that match TRBD1. The trim removed 8 bases at V and 7 bases at J, leaving 12 bases unmatched. The CDR3 has 15 residues. The germline V gene has CDR1 MDHEN and CDR2 SYDVKM. As DNA, the CDR3 is TGTGCCAGCCTTATCCCGGGACAGGGGGCGGGGGAGCAGTACTTC. Translating gives CASLIPGQGAGEQYF. Filled out from reference TRBV28 and TRBJ2-7, the complete variable domain reads DVKVTQSSRYLVKRTGEKVFLECVQDMDHENMFWYRQDPGLGLRLIYFSYDVKMKEKGDIPEGYSVSREKKERFSLILESASTNQTSMYLCASLIPGQGAGEQYFGPGTRLTVT.

J is TRBJ1-1 and V is TRBV6-5; TRBD1 matches 8 bases. The CDR3 contains 15 residues. Looked up from germline, CDR1 is MNHEY and CDR2 is SVGAGI. V lost 5 bases, J lost 1 base, and 6 bases stayed unmatched. The CDR3 DNA sequence: TGTGCCAGCAGTCTCGGCGGGACAGGGAACACTGAAGCTTTCTTT. Protein: CASSLGGTGNTEAFF.

V gene TRBV27 combines with J gene TRBJ1-2, with 9 bases aligning to TRBD1. CDR1 MNHEY and CDR2 SMNVEV come from the germline V gene (reference sequence). V lost 4 bases to trimming and J lost 4 bases; unmatched junction nucleotides: 7. The CDR3 is 15 residues long. The CDR3 is CASSSKGQGFYGYTF. DNA for the CDR3: TGTGCCAGCAGTTCAAAGGGACAGGGATTCTATGGCTACACCTTC.

V usage is TRBV15 and J usage is TRBJ1-2, with 8 bases lining up with TRBD1. The CDR3 covers 15 residues. Trimming cost V 1 base and J 5 bases; bases outside gene matches: 6. The germline CDR1 and CDR2 sequences are LNHNV and YYDKDF (reference sequence). The CDR3 sequence is CATSRGRTGRYGYTF. Here the CDR3 DNA reads TGTGCCACCAGCAGAGGCCGGACAGGGCGGTATGGCTACACCTTC. Based on the CDR3 plus reference TRBV15 and TRBJ1-2, the full variable domain is DAMVIQNPRYQVTQFGKPVTLSCSQTLNHNVMYWYQQKSSQAPKLLFHYYDKDFNNEADTPDNFQSRRPNTSFCFLDIRSPGLGDTAMYLCATSRGRTGRYGYTFGSGTRLTVV.

This clone has just one count. The chain has TRBV28 and TRBJ2-1; 11 nucleotides align to TRBD1. This CDR3 has 16 residues. The germline gives CDR1 MDHEN, CDR2 SYDVKM. V shed 2 bases, J shed 6 bases, and the junction held 6 bases outside the gene matches. The CDR3 DNA is TGTGCCAGCAGTTTAGACCGGACAGGGGGCCTCAATGAGCAGTTCTTC. It translates to CASSLDRTGGLNEQFF. Together with reference TRBV28 and TRBJ2-1, the CDR3 gives the full variable domain: DVKVTQSSRYLVKRTGEKVFLECVQDMDHENMFWYRQDPGLGLRLIYFSYDVKMKEKGDIPEGYSVSREKKERFSLILESASTNQTSMYLCASSLDRTGGLNEQFFGPGTRLTVL.

The V call is TRBV2, the J call TRBJ1-1; the D is unclear. The CDR3 length is 16 residues. CDR1 is SNHLY and CDR2 is FYNNEI in the germline V gene. The ends were cut back, 6 bases at V and 1 base at J, with 18 bases in the middle. The CDR3 bases are TGTGCCAGCAGATTTATCGCAGCAGGCAAGAACACTGAAGCTTTCTTT. Protein: CASRFIAAGKNTEAFF.

This chain uses TRBV7-9 with TRBJ2-3; D unclear. In germline, CDR1 is SEHNR, CDR2 FQNEAQ (reference sequence). V was cut by 0 bases and J by 9 bases, with 7 bases left in between. The length of the CDR3 is 12 residues. This CDR3 is CASSLALETQYF. The DNA for the CDR3 is TGTGCCAGCAGCTTAGCGCTGGAGACGCAGTATTTT.

The chain has TRBV5-4 and TRBJ2-7; D is undetermined. V was pared by 2 bases and J by 2 bases, with 5 bases between. Germline V gives CDR1 SGHNT, CDR2 YYREEE (reference sequence). The CDR3 has 12 residues. The CDR3 sequence: CASSFFTYEQYF. The CDR3 DNA is TGTGCCAGCAGCTTTTTCACCTACGAGCAGTACTTC.

This clone was seen a handful of times. The chain recombines TRBV28 with TRBJ2-7; perhaps TRBD1 as D (5 bases). CDR3 length: 15 residues. The germline V and J ends were trimmed by 1 base and 7 bases, with 17 bases remaining between them. The V gene's germline CDR1 is MDHEN and CDR2 SYDVKM. The CDR3 bases are TGTGCCAGCAGTTTATCAGGGCGGCGCTGGAGTGAGCAGTACTTC. Translating it yields CASSLSGRRWSEQYF.

This clone was counted a single time. In DNA form, the CDR3 reads TGTGCCAGCAGTGAAGCAGGGGAGGGGGACTATGGCTACACCTTC. The encoded protein is CASSEAGEGDYGYTF. V usage is TRBV6-1 and J usage is TRBJ1-2; perhaps TRBD1 as D (6 bases). Trimming shortened V by 0 bases and J by 3 bases, and 11 bases separated the two germline ends. Germline CDR1 MNHNS, CDR2 SASEGT. The CDR3 runs 15 residues.

The chain recombines TRBV9 with TRBJ1-1; tentative D call: TRBD1 (5 bases). The CDR3 length is 18 residues. Germline CDR1 is SGDLS and CDR2 is YYNGEE. V was shortened by 3 bases and J by 0 bases, with 21 bases between the two germline ends. The CDR3 nucleotides are TGTGCCAGCAGCGCTCGGGGGGGTCAAACCGGAATGAACACTGAAGCTTTCTTT. It translates to CASSARGGQTGMNTEAFF.

The chain uses TRBV9 and TRBJ2-7; 10 nucleotides line up with TRBD1. Germline CDR1 is SGDLS and CDR2 is YYNGEE. This CDR3 comprises 14 residues. V gave up 4 bases and J gave up 2 bases; unmatched junction bases: 3. The CDR3 bases are TGTGCCAGCAGCCCCGGGACAGGGGCCTACGAGCAGTACTTC. Its translation: CASSPGTGAYEQYF.

The chain employs TRBV25-1 and TRBJ2-7; the match to TRBD1 covers 9 bases. The V gene's germline CDR1 is MGHDK and CDR2 SYGVNS. V shed 3 bases, J shed 6 bases, and the junction held 9 bases outside the gene matches. The CDR3 is 15 residues long. CDR3 DNA sequence: TGTGCCAGCAGTGAGGGGGACAGGGAATCGGGCGAGCAGTACTTC. Translation gives CASSEGDRESGEQYF.

V usage is TRBV7-8 and J usage is TRBJ2-3, with 9 bases identical to TRBD2. Germline-derived CDR1 and CDR2 are SGHVS and FQNEAQ. This CDR3 is built from 15 residues. Trimming cost V 3 bases and J 4 bases; bases outside gene matches: 5. DNA of the CDR3: TGTGCCAGCAGCTTGGTAGCGGGGGACGCAGATACGCAGTATTTT. It is translated as CASSLVAGDADTQYF. The complete variable domain, with remaining parts taken from reference TRBV7-8 and TRBJ2-3, reads GAGVSQSPRYKVAKRGQDVALRCDPISGHVSLFWYQQALGQGPEFLTYFQNEAQLDKSGLPSDRFFAERPEGSVSTLKIQRTQQEDSAVYLCASSLVAGDADTQYFGPGTRLTVL.

The chain recombines TRBV6-5 with TRBJ2-1; D unresolved. Germline lookup yields CDR1 MNHEY and CDR2 SVGAGI. Deletions cut 5 bases from V and 5 bases from J, with 4 bases between. CDR3 length: 11 amino acids. CDR3 nucleotides: TGTGCCAGCAGTCGTAACAATGAGCAGTTCTTC. Translation gives CASSRNNEQFF.

This clone was recorded once. The V gene is TRBV7-2, the J gene TRBJ1-1; D call uncertain. Germline CDR1 reads SGHTA; CDR2 reads FQGNSA. The V end lost 3 bases, the J end lost 4 bases, and 6 bases lay between the germline ends. The CDR3 contains 12 residues. CDR3 nucleotides: TGTGCCAGCAGCTTTTCGGGCACTGAAGCTTTCTTT. Protein: CASSFSGTEAFF. Full variable domain (missing parts from reference TRBV7-2 and TRBJ1-1): GAGVSQSPSNKVTEKGKDVELRCDPISGHTALYWYRQSLGQGLEFLIYFQGNSAPDKSGLPSDRFSAERTGGSVSTLTIQRTQQEDSAVYLCASSFSGTEAFFGQGTRLTVV.

The chain uses TRBV29-1 and TRBJ2-1; tentatively, D is TRBD2 (7 bases). The CDR3 is made up of 13 amino acids. Germline V gives CDR1 SQVTM, CDR2 ANQGSEA. V dropped 6 bases and J dropped 8 bases, with 17 bases sitting between them. CDR3 nucleotide sequence: TGCAGCGTCGAACGCGGGGGCTTCTATGAGCAGTTCTTC. It specifies CSVERGGFYEQFF.

This clone has a handful of counts. The chain has TRBV6-1 and TRBJ2-1, with TRBD2 matching 7 bases. J lost 7 bases, V lost 7 bases, and 7 bases had no gene match. Germline lookup yields CDR1 MNHNS and CDR2 SASEGT. There are 13 residues in the CDR3. The DNA for the CDR3 is TGTGCCAGCAACCCATGGGGGGGGAATGAGCAGTTCTTC. Translating gives CASNPWGGNEQFF.

The chain joins TRBV7-2 to TRBJ1-5; D call uncertain. Trimming pared 2 bases from V and 0 bases from J, leaving 8 bases between. Germline CDR1 is SGHTA and CDR2 is FQGNSA. This CDR3 spans 15 amino acids. CDR3 region: CASSLLPNSNQPQHF. The CDR3 nucleotides read TGTGCCAGCAGCTTACTACCAAATAGCAATCAGCCCCAGCATTTT.